This T cell receptor (beta chain) was profiled in a study of blood T cells in healthy people across ages. Germline lookup yields CDR1 SQVTM and CDR2 ANQGSEA. V lost 0 bases to trimming and J lost 2 bases, with 13 bases between them. This CDR3 contains 15 residues. PCR was performed a second time for about 7 to 12 cycles using a sample-barcoded 5' primer and a J-beta primer mix. TCRdb used MiXCR to reprocess the 5' RACE reads, holding one entry per CDR3 protein. The repertoire has about a million distinct CDR3 sequences, roughly half of them found once; the top ten carry 20% to 25%. The V gene is TRBV29-1, the J gene TRBJ1-2, with D possibly being TRBD1 (6 bases). This receptor was obtained from a woman aged 60-70 years in good health. Sequenced sample: blood. This CDR3 reads CSVEDWGGPNYGYTF. The CDR3 DNA follows: TGCAGCGTTGAAGATTGGGGGGGCCCCAACTATGGCTACACCTTC.